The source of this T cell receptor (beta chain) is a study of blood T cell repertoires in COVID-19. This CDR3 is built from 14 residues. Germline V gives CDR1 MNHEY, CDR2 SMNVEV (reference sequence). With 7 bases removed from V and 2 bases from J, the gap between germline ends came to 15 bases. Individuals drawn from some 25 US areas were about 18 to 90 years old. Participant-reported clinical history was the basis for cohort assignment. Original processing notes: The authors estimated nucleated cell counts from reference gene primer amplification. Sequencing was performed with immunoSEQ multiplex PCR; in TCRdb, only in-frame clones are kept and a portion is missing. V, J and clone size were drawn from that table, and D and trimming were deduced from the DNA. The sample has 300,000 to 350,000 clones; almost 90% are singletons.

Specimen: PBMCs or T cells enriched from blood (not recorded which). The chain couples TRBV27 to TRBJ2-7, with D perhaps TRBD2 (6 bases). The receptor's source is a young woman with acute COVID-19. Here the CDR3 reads CASTSSASTYEQYF. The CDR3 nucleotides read TGTGCCAGCACTTCTAGCGCATCCACCTACGAGCAGTACTTC.